This record covers a single T cell receptor beta chain. CDR1 and CDR2 from the germline V gene are SGHTS and YDEGEE. V dropped 2 bases and J dropped 6 bases, with 15 bases sitting between them. The CDR3 length is 15 residues. The sample comes from a study of T cell changes during pregnancy in multiple sclerosis. The method was immunoSEQ multiplex PCR; TCRdb's version includes in-frame clones alone and lacks a portion of them. In the table there are 40,000 to 60,000 clones, 75% to 90% of which are singletons. This sample comprised peripheral blood, obtained in the first trimester of pregnancy. The source of this sequence is a female donor in good health, enrolled as a control in a pregnancy study. The chain links TRBV5-8 to TRBJ2-1; possibly TRBD1 for D (5 bases). This chain's CDR3 is CASSFTGRRGNEQFF. In nucleotides, the CDR3 is TGTGCCAGCAGCTTTACAGGACGAAGGGGCAATGAGCAGTTCTTC.